The sequence of this TCR beta chain was determined in a study of cytomegalovirus exposure and HLA in healthy donors. With 60 Vbeta and 13 Jbeta primers, the PCR was carried out. Profiled with immunoSEQ multiplex PCR; TCRdb holds only in-frame clones, not every one. The sample lists some 150,000 clones; about 80% were seen once. Although they were nominally healthy when sampled, donors likely had unrecorded immune exposures. This CDR3 contains 14 residues. CDR1 is MNHEY and CDR2 is SVGAGI in the germline V gene. Trimming removed 5 bases from V and 5 bases from J; junction bases left unmatched: 6. The specimen sequenced was PBMCs. This clonotype originated in a man aged 25-45 years in good health and CMV-seropositive. The J gene is TRBJ2-7, the V gene TRBV6-5; 10 bases map to TRBD1. The CDR3 coding sequence is TGTGCCAGCAGTCCTGACAGGGGGCACAACGAGCAGTACTTC. Protein: CASSPDRGHNEQYF.